Following are 5 T cell receptor beta chains from one sample sequenced in a study of blood T cell repertoires in COVID-19. Assay used: immunoSEQ multiplex PCR; TCRdb lists only in-frame clones, some missing. The table lists 150,000 to 190,000 clones, about 85% of them singletons. The sample comprised peripheral blood. These receptors were obtained from a woman aged 55-70 years with COVID-19, enrolled during active disease.

The chain has TRBV14 and TRBJ2-2; 7 bases agree with TRBD1. This CDR3 has 17 residues. CDR1 and CDR2 (germline): SGHDN, FVKESK. The junction had 6 bases not matched to a gene; V was cut back by 2 bases and J by 0 bases. CDR3 protein: CASSQLKGAPNTGELFF. CDR3 sequence (DNA): TGTGCCAGCAGCCAACTTAAGGGGGCCCCGAACACCGGGGAGCTGTTTTTT.

The chain links TRBV5-6 to TRBJ1-1, with 7 bases identical to TRBD1. The CDR3 covers 13 residues. The germline V gene encodes CDR1 SGHDT and CDR2 YYEEEE. The junction had 3 bases not matched to a gene; V was cut back by 1 base and J by 6 bases. CDR3 DNA: TGTGCCAGCAGCTTGTACAGGGGCCCTGAAGCTTTCTTT. As protein: CASSLYRGPEAFF.

This clone appeared once. This chain joins TRBV6-5 and TRBJ1-6; D perhaps matches TRBD1 (5 bases). The CDR3 consists of 14 residues. Germline V lookup: CDR1 MNHEY, CDR2 SVGAGI. Trimming stripped 4 bases from V and 7 bases from J, with 11 bases between. This CDR3 is CASSSQGNNSPLHF. For the CDR3, the DNA is TGTGCCAGCAGTTCGCAGGGTAACAATTCACCCCTCCACTTT.

This sequence joins TRBV15 and TRBJ1-4; D might be TRBD1 (5 bases). Germline V gives CDR1 LNHNV, CDR2 YYDKDF (reference sequence). V was cut by 5 bases and J by 1 base, with 14 bases left in between. The CDR3 covers 16 residues. The CDR3 protein is CATSLIGQGTNEKLFF. CDR3 sequence (DNA): TGTGCCACCAGCCTCATAGGGCAGGGAACTAATGAAAAACTGTTTTTT.

The chain uses TRBV6-2 or TRBV6-3 and TRBJ2-1; 9 bases fit TRBD2. The V and J ends lost 2 bases and 6 bases, in that order; junction bases with no gene match: 2. The CDR3 contains 14 residues. Germline V gene data show CDR1 as MNHEY and CDR2 as SVGEGT. The CDR3 protein is CASSYGGRGNEQFF. CDR3 DNA sequence: TGTGCCAGCAGTTACGGCGGGAGGGGCAATGAGCAGTTCTTC.